The present T cell receptor (beta chain) was sequenced within a study of control samples from healthy donors and cancer patients. The V and J ends lost 3 bases and 6 bases respectively, with 17 bases between them. CDR1 is MNHNS and CDR2 is SASEGT in the germline V gene. This CDR3 spans 16 amino acids. TCRdb keeps only in-frame clones here, not all; method: immunoSEQ multiplex PCR. The data contain more than 100,000 clones, approximately 89% of them singletons. Material for sequencing was blood. The clonotype comes from a man aged 35 to 55 in good health. The chain employs TRBV6-1 and TRBJ2-2, with a weak D call TRBD1 (6 bases). The CDR3 loop reads CASSDPRGTKPGELFF. The CDR3 DNA sequence: TGTGCCAGCAGTGACCCCAGGGGCACTAAACCCGGGGAGCTGTTTTTT.